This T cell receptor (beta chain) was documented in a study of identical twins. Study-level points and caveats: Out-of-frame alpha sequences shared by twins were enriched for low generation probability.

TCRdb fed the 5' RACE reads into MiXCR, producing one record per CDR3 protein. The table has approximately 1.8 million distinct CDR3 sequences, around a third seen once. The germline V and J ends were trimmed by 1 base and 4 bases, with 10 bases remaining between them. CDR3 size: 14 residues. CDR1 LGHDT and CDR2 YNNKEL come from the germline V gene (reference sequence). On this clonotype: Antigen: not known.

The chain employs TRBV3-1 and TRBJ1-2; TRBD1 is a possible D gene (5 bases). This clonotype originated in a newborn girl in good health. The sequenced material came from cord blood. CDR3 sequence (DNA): TGTGCCAGCAGCCAAGGTCACCAGGGCTATGGCTACACCTTC. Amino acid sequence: CASSQGHQGYGYTF.